Presented here are 11 T cell receptor beta chains from one specimen sequenced in a study of T cell responses to AZD1222 COVID-19 vaccine. Here immunoSEQ multiplex PCR was the method, and the copy in TCRdb shows in-frame clones only, minus some. The sample yields approximately 150,000 clones, about 94% seen once. The sample in question was peripheral blood, obtained 28 days after the second AZD1222 dose. These receptors were collected from an adult who received the AZD1222 COVID-19 vaccine.

This clone appeared once. V usage is TRBV5-6 and J usage is TRBJ1-5, with D perhaps matching TRBD1 (6 bases). This CDR3 has 14 residues. Germline V CDR1 and CDR2: SGHDT, YYEEEE. V lost 5 bases to trimming and J lost 1 base, with 10 bases between them. The CDR3 bases are TGTGCCAGCAGTTACAGGGAGAGCAATCAGCCCCAGCATTTT. Protein: CASSYRESNQPQHF.

The chain is built from TRBV6-5 and TRBJ2-7, with TRBD1 matching 10 bases. From germline, CDR1 is MNHEY and CDR2 SVGAGI. This CDR3 contains 15 residues. J gave up 0 bases and V 6 bases, and 5 bases lay outside the gene matches. CDR3 DNA: TGTGCCAGCAGCCGGGACAGGGGCCGCTCCTACGAGCAGTACTTC. This gives the protein CASSRDRGRSYEQYF.

The chain carries TRBV6-5 and TRBJ2-7; D unresolved. Trimming left V 11 bases short and J 5 bases short, with 10 bases between. CDR3 size: 10 residues. The germline CDR1 and CDR2 sequences are MNHEY and SVGAGI. This CDR3 reads CAWSKDEQYF. CDR3 DNA sequence: TGTGCCTGGTCTAAGGACGAGCAGTACTTC.

The chain combines TRBV3-1 (or the pseudogene TRBV3-2) with TRBJ2-4, with TRBD1 matching over 9 bases. The CDR3 runs to 14 residues. V was pared by 8 bases and J by 4 bases, with 6 bases of the junction left unmatched. Germline assignment: CDR1 LGHDT and CDR2 YNNKEL (reference sequence). CDR3 region: CASGGDRVKNIQYF. The DNA for the CDR3 is TGTGCCAGCGGAGGGGACAGGGTGAAAAACATTCAGTACTTC.

The gene calls are TRBV2 and TRBJ2-3; 7 positions match TRBD2. The germline CDR1 and CDR2 sequences are SNHLY and FYNNEI. The CDR3 runs 14 residues. After removal of 6 bases from V and 3 bases from J, the junction contained 6 bases not matched to a gene. The CDR3, as DNA: TGTGCCAGCAGGCGGGCGGGGGTAACAGATACGCAGTATTTT. This sequence encodes CASRRAGVTDTQYF.

The V and J genes are TRBV27 and TRBJ1-2; D unclear. The germline CDR1 and CDR2 sequences are MNHEY and SMNVEV (reference sequence). V was shortened by 3 bases and J by 3 bases, with 11 bases between the two germline ends. The CDR3 is 14 residues long. CDR3 in amino acids: CASSLAGGDYGYTF. The CDR3 nucleotides are TGTGCCAGCAGTTTGGCGGGAGGAGACTATGGCTACACCTTC.

This chain uses TRBV7-9 with TRBJ1-5; the match to TRBD1 covers 7 bases. The germline CDR1 and CDR2 sequences are SEHNR and FQNEAQ (reference sequence). This CDR3 is built from 15 residues. J lost 4 bases, V lost 4 bases, and 7 bases had no gene match. The DNA for the CDR3 is TGTGCCAGCAGCTCAGGGGGAGGTCCAAATCAGCCCCAGCATTTT. Its protein is CASSSGGGPNQPQHF.

Notes on this clone: Other DNA sequences from this sample encode an identical CDR3 as well. The J gene is TRBJ2-7, the V gene TRBV7-2; TRBD2 aligns across 8 bases. CDR3 length equals 15 residues. CDR1 and CDR2 from the germline V gene are SGHTA and FQGNSA. V shed 6 bases and J 2 bases; nucleotides not matched to a gene: 9. The CDR3 here is CASSLLAGGAYEQYF. CDR3 coding DNA: TGTGCCAGCAGTCTCCTAGCGGGCGGGGCCTACGAGCAGTACTTC.

The chain uses TRBV9 and TRBJ1-3; D call uncertain. Trimming shortened V by 3 bases and J by 0 bases, and 7 bases separated the two germline ends. Germline-derived CDR1 and CDR2 are SGDLS and YYNGEE. The length of the CDR3 is 14 residues. The CDR3 nucleotides read TGTGCCAGCAGCGAAAACAACTCTGGAAACACCATATATTTT. This translates into CASSENNSGNTIYF.

CDR3 coding DNA: TGTGCCAGCAGCCCCTATTTCAACACTGAAGCTTTCTTT. It is translated as CASSPYFNTEAFF. The chain has TRBV7-9 and TRBJ1-1, with no clear D. The CDR3 loop spans 13 amino acids. Trimming removed 5 bases from V and 2 bases from J, with 9 bases in between. Germline V gene lookup returns CDR1 SEHNR and CDR2 FQNEAQ (reference sequence).

The chain combines TRBV11-2 with TRBJ2-5, with TRBD1 matching 9 bases. V shed 1 base and J 5 bases; nucleotides not matched to a gene: 8. This CDR3 has 16 residues. Germline CDR1 is SGHAT and CDR2 is FQNNGV. This chain's CDR3 is CASSLGRDRVLETQYF. CDR3 coding DNA: TGTGCCAGCAGCTTAGGCCGGGACAGGGTACTGGAGACCCAGTACTTC.